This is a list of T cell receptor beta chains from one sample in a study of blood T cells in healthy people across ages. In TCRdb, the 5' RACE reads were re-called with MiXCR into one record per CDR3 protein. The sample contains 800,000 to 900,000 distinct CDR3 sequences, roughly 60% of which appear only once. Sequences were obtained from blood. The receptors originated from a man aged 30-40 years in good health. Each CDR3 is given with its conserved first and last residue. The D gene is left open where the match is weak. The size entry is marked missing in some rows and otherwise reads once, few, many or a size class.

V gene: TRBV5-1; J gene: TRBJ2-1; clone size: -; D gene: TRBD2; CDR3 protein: CASSLAPSGGTYNERFF; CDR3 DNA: TGCGCCAGCAGCTTGGCCCCTAGCGGGGGAACCTACAATGAGCGGTTCTTC
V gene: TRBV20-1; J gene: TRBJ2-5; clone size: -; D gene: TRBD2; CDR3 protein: CSARILAGGQETQYF; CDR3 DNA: TGCAGTGCTAGGATACTAGCGGGGGGTCAAGAGACCCAGTACTTC
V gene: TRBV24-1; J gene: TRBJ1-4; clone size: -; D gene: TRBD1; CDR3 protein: CATSDPTGGPANEKLFF; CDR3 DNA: TGTGCCACCAGTGATCCAACAGGGGGCCCAGCTAATGAAAAACTGTTTTTT
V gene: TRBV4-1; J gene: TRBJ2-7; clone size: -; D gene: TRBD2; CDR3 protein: CASSQEASGGSIYNEQYF; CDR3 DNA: TGCGCCAGCAGCCAAGAAGCTAGCGGGGGGTCCATTTACAATGAGCAGTACTTC
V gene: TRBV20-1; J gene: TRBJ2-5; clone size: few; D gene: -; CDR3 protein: CSASSGIGVETQYF; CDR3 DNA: TGCAGTGCTAGTTCGGGAATAGGAGTGGAGACCCAGTACTTC
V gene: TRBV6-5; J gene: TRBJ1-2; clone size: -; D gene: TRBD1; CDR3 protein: CASSYEQGATNGYTF; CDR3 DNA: TGTGCCAGCAGTTACGAACAGGGGGCTACAAATGGCTACACCTTC
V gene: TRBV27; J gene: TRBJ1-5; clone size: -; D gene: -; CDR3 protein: CASSFGLTTGQPQHF; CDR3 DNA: TGTGCCAGCAGTTTCGGACTCACAACAGGACAGCCCCAGCATTTT
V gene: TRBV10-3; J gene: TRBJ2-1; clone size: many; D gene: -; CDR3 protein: CAIRQGGDAYNEQFF; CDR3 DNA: TGTGCCATCAGACAAGGGGGTGACGCATACAATGAGCAGTTCTTC
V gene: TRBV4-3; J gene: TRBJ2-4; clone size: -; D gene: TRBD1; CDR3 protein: CASSQDNLGTWDRVNIQYF; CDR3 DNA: TGCGCCAGCAGCCAAGATAATTTAGGAACTTGGGACAGGGTAAACATTCAGTACTTC
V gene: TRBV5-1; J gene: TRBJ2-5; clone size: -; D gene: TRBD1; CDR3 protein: CASSSQGALQETQYF; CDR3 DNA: TGCGCCAGCAGCTCACAGGGGGCCCTCCAAGAGACCCAGTACTTC
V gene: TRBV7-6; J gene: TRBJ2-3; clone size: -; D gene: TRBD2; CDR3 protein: CASSLEYGPGGSTDTQYF; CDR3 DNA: TGTGCCAGCAGCTTAGAATACGGACCGGGGGGTTCCACAGATACGCAGTATTTT
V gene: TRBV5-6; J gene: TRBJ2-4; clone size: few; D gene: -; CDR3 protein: CASSLKGAKNIQYF; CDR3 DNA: TGTGCCAGCAGCTTGAAGGGAGCCAAAAACATTCAGTACTTC
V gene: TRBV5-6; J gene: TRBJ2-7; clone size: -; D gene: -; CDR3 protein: CASSSGGIGGIYEQYF; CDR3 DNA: TGTGCCAGCAGCTCTGGGGGTATAGGAGGAATCTACGAGCAGTACTTC
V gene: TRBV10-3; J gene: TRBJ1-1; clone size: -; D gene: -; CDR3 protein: CAISEFAGLGNTEAFF; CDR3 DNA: TGTGCCATCAGTGAGTTTGCAGGGCTAGGGAACACTGAAGCTTTCTTT
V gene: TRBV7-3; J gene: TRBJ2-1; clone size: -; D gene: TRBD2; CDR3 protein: CASSFIAGNNEQFF; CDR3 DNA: TGTGCCAGCAGCTTTATAGCGGGGAACAATGAGCAGTTCTTC
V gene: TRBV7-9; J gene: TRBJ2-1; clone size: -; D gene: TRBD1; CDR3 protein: CAGTGQGIVNEQFF; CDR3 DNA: TGTGCCGGAACTGGACAGGGGATCGTCAATGAGCAGTTCTTC
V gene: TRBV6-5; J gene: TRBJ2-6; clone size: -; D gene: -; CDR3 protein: CASSPSHGDGANVLTF; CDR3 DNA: TGTGCCAGCAGTCCTAGCCACGGGGATGGGGCCAACGTCCTGACTTTC
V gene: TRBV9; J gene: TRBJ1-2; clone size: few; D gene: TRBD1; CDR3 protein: CASSERGDRANYGYTF; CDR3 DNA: TGTGCCAGCAGCGAGAGGGGGGACAGGGCCAACTATGGCTACACCTTC
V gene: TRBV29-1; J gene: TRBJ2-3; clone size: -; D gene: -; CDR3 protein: CSVETGQDTVTQYF; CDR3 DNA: TGCAGCGTGGAAACAGGGCAGGACACAGTTACGCAGTATTTT
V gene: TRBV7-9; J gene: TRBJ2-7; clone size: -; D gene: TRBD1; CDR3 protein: CASSHGTGYSYEQYF; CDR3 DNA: TGTGCCAGCAGCCATGGGACAGGGTACTCCTACGAGCAGTACTTC
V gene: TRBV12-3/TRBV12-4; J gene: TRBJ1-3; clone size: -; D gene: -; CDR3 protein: CAILLHSGNTIYF; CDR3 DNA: TGTGCCATCTTACTCCACTCTGGAAACACCATATATTTT
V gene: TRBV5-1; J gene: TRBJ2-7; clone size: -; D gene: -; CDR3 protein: CASSVAGTEQYF; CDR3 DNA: TGCGCCAGCAGCGTAGCAGGTACCGAGCAGTACTTC
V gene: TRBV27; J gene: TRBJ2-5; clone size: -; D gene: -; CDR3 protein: CASSSYAPSYQETQYF; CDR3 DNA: TGTGCCAGCAGTTCCTACGCTCCCAGCTACCAAGAGACCCAGTACTTC
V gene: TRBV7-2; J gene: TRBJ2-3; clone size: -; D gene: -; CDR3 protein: CASSLDPGARTQYF; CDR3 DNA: TGTGCCAGCAGCTTAGATCCGGGGGCCCGGACGCAGTATTTT
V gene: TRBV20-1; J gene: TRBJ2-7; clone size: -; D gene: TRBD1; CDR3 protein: CSASGGQVLYEQYF; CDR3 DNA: TGCAGTGCTAGCGGGGGACAGGTGCTTTACGAGCAGTACTTC
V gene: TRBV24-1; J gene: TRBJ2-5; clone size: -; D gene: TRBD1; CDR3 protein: CATSESGTGPASDETQYF; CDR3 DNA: TGTGCCACCAGCGAGTCTGGGACAGGGCCGGCTAGCGACGAGACCCAGTACTTC
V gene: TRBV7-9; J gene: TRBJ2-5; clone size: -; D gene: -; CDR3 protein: CASSWSKLSETQYF; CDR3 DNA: TGTGCCAGCAGCTGGAGTAAGCTGTCGGAGACCCAGTACTTC
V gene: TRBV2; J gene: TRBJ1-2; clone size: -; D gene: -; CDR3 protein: CASLRDYGYTF; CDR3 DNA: TGTGCCAGCCTCAGGGACTATGGCTACACCTTC
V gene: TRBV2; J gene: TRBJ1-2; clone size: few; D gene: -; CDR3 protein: CASSLAPTNYGYTF; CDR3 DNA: TGTGCCAGCAGTTTGGCCCCCACTAACTATGGCTACACCTTC
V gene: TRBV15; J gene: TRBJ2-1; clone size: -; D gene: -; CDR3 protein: CATSGYRDTGNEQFF; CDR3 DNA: TGTGCCACCAGCGGATACCGGGACACCGGCAATGAGCAGTTCTTC
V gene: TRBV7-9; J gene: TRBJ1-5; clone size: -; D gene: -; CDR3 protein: CASSLGQREPQHF; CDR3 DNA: TGTGCCAGCAGCTTAGGACAGAGGGAGCCCCAGCATTTT